Presented here are 19 T cell receptor beta chains from one specimen sequenced in a study of T cells after yellow fever vaccination. MiXCR was run by TCRdb on the 5' RACE reads, yielding one entry per CDR3 protein. This table holds 250,000 to 300,000 distinct CDR3 sequences, around 4.9% found once. Sequencing used CD4+ T cells sorted from PBMCs, obtained on the day of the yellow fever booster vaccination. These receptors all come from a man aged 18 to 35 who received the YFV17D yellow fever vaccine.

The chain couples TRBV7-9 to TRBJ2-3; D unclear. Germline CDR1 and CDR2: SEHNR and FQNEAQ (reference sequence). The CDR3 spans 12 residues. V was trimmed by 3 bases and J by 9 bases, leaving 10 bases between them. CDR3 nucleotide sequence: TGTGCCAGCAGCTTCTTGTTAGGCACGCAGTATTTT. It translates to CASSFLLGTQYF.

This clonotype appeared a few times. The chain recombines TRBV12-3 or TRBV12-4 with TRBJ1-3, with D possibly TRBD1 on 5 matching bases. The CDR3 has 14 residues. Trimming left V 2 bases short and J 2 bases short, with 7 bases between. The CDR3 coding sequence is TGTGCCAGCAGTTTATGGGGGACTGGAAACACCATATATTTT. Encoded protein: CASSLWGTGNTIYF.

This clonotype was detected ten times or more. This chain links TRBV5-1 with TRBJ2-1; 9 bases are shared with TRBD2. V dropped 4 bases and J dropped 5; count of bases not matched to a gene: 7. Looked up from germline, CDR1 is SGHRS and CDR2 is YFSETQ. The CDR3 runs 15 residues. In DNA form, the CDR3 reads TGCGCCAGCAGCCCCGATGGCGGGGGGGACAATGAGCAGTTCTTC. Its translation: CASSPDGGGDNEQFF.

This chain connects TRBV30 to TRBJ1-6, with 8 bases that match TRBD1. Germline V CDR1 and CDR2: GTSNPN, SVGIG (reference sequence). This CDR3 has 15 amino acids. Trimming removed 3 bases from V and 10 bases from J; junction bases left unmatched: 11. In nucleotides, the CDR3 is TGTGCCTGGAGCCTTCTGGACAGGGAAGACTCACCCCTCCACTTT. Translation: CAWSLLDREDSPLHF.

This clonotype was seen more than once but under ten times. The chain has TRBV5-4 and TRBJ2-5, with D perhaps matching TRBD2 (6 bases). Trimming stripped 4 bases from V and 5 bases from J, with 15 bases between. The CDR3 is 14 amino acids. Germline V gives CDR1 SGHNT, CDR2 YYREEE (reference sequence). CDR3 sequence: CASSRRGEAETQYF. CDR3 bases: TGTGCCAGCAGCCGCCGCGGGGAGGCGGAGACCCAGTACTTC.

In this sample, this clonotype turned up a few times. V usage is TRBV4-1 and J usage is TRBJ1-1; D gene unclear. Germline V gives CDR1 MGHRA, CDR2 YSYEKL. This CDR3 is 13 amino acids long. V was cut by 2 bases and J by 5 bases, with 9 bases left in between. As DNA, the CDR3 is TGCGCCAGCAGCCAACCCATCCTGACTGAAGCTTTCTTT. Its translation is CASSQPILTEAFF.

This chain joins TRBV4-1 and TRBJ1-2, with 10 nucleotides matching TRBD1. Losses at the gene ends were 7 bases for V and 7 bases for J; bases not matched to a gene: 9. This CDR3 spans 14 amino acids. Looked up from germline, CDR1 is MGHRA and CDR2 is YSYEKL. The CDR3 loop reads CASTRDRGIGGYTF. CDR3 in DNA: TGCGCCAGCACCCGGGACAGGGGAATCGGTGGCTACACCTTC.

The rearrangement links TRBV21-1 to TRBJ1-5; TRBD1 is taken as the D call from the table, unchecked against the DNA. TRBV21-1 is a pseudogene segment. The CDR3 sequence is 13 residues long. CDR3 protein: CASITGLDQPQHF. CDR3 DNA: TGTGCCAGCATAACAGGGCTTGATCAGCCCCAGCATTTT.

There are many counts of this clonotype. The J gene is TRBJ2-1, the V gene TRBV20-1, with TRBD2 matching over 10 bases. The junction had 6 bases not matched to a gene; V was cut back by 1 base and J by 9 bases. Germline values: CDR1 DFQATT, CDR2 SNEGSKA (reference sequence). The CDR3 is 14 amino acids. CDR3 nucleotide sequence: TGCAGTGCTAGAGGCGAACTAGCGGGGTCTGAGCAGTTCTTC. This sequence encodes CSARGELAGSEQFF.

The chain links TRBV12-5 to TRBJ2-7, with D perhaps being TRBD1 or TRBD2 (6 bases each). The CDR3 covers 19 residues. CDR1 LGHNT and CDR2 FRNRAP come from the germline V gene. V was clipped by 0 bases and J by 2 bases, with 23 bases between them. CDR3 DNA: TGTGCTAGTGGTTTGGTCTTAAGGGGGGTTCTTCTGGAGCCCTACGAGCAGTACTTC. Encoded protein: CASGLVLRGVLLEPYEQYF.

The genes are TRBV28 and TRBJ2-1; TRBD1 matches at 9 bases. CDR3 size: 12 residues. Germline V gene sequence: CDR1 MDHEN, CDR2 SYDVKM. V lost 2 bases, J lost 16 bases, and 6 bases stayed unmatched. The CDR3 here is CASSLMSGQGFF. The CDR3 coding sequence is TGTGCCAGCAGTTTAATGTCGGGACAGGGATTCTTC.

The rearrangement uses TRBV20-1 and TRBJ2-3; the match to TRBD2 covers 7 bases. Germline CDR1 DFQATT, CDR2 SNEGSKA (reference sequence). The CDR3 has 15 residues. V was pared by 6 bases and J by 0 bases, with 9 bases of the junction left unmatched. The CDR3 region is CSAPDGRGSTDTQYF. DNA for the CDR3: TGCAGTGCCCCTGACGGGCGGGGGAGCACAGATACGCAGTATTTT.

This chain uses TRBV5-1 with TRBJ2-7; D possibly matches TRBD1 or TRBD2 (5 bases each). This CDR3 contains 14 residues. V lost 3 bases, J lost 3 bases, and 13 bases lay in between. Germline CDR1 and CDR2: SGHRS and YFSETQ. CDR3 sequence reads: CASSWAPRGYEQYF. CDR3 nucleotide sequence: TGCGCCAGCAGCTGGGCCCCGAGGGGCTACGAGCAGTACTTC.

This clonotype was seen more than once but under ten times. The J gene is TRBJ2-5, the V gene TRBV4-3; D gene uncertain. V dropped 0 bases and J dropped 2 bases, with 16 bases sitting between them. CDR1 is LGHNA and CDR2 is YSLEER in the germline V gene. The CDR3 totals 17 residues. The CDR3 here is CASSQEWNGEGQETQYF. CDR3 nucleotides: TGCGCCAGCAGCCAAGAATGGAACGGAGAAGGGCAAGAGACCCAGTACTTC.

This clonotype turned up a few times. The rearrangement uses TRBV7-3 and TRBJ2-5, with D maybe TRBD1 (5 bases). Deletions cut 6 bases from V and 2 bases from J, with 13 bases between. The germline V gene has CDR1 SGHTA and CDR2 FQGTGA. The CDR3 runs 14 residues. The chain's CDR3 is CASSRGSPQETQYF. CDR3 in DNA: TGTGCCAGCAGTAGGGGTAGCCCTCAAGAGACCCAGTACTTC. The full variable domain, with the rest looked up from reference TRBV7-3 and TRBJ2-5, is GAGVSQTPSNKVTEKGKYVELRCDPISGHTALYWYRQSLGQGPEFLIYFQGTGAADDSGLPNDRFFAVRPEGSVSTLKIQRTERGDSAVYLCASSRGSPQETQYFGPGTRLLVL.

This clonotype was seen repeatedly, ten times or more. This rearrangement joins TRBV6-5 to TRBJ2-7; D remains ambiguous. Trimming left V 0 bases short and J 4 bases short, with 16 bases between. This CDR3 has 16 residues. Germline V gene lookup returns CDR1 MNHEY and CDR2 SVGAGI. Here the CDR3 reads CASSYSGPTLNYEQYF. In DNA, the CDR3 is TGTGCCAGCAGTTACTCGGGCCCCACACTTAATTACGAGCAGTACTTC.

This clonotype came up a few times. The gene calls are TRBV5-1 and TRBJ2-1; 11 nucleotides agree with TRBD2. The trim removed 5 bases at V and 4 bases at J, leaving 11 bases unmatched. Germline assignment: CDR1 SGHRS and CDR2 YFSETQ. There are 17 residues in the CDR3. Here the CDR3 reads CASRASGGRAIYNEQFF. The CDR3, as DNA: TGCGCCAGCAGGGCTAGCGGGGGGCGCGCGATATACAATGAGCAGTTCTTC.

This clonotype was seen more than once but under ten times. This rearrangement joins TRBV20-1 to TRBJ1-5; 7 bases agree with TRBD1. Germline CDR1 DFQATT, CDR2 SNEGSKA (reference sequence). The length of the CDR3 is 13 residues. J was trimmed by 4 bases and V by 5 bases; bases with no gene match: 5. CDR3 protein: CSAPDRANQPQHF. CDR3 coding DNA: TGCAGTGCTCCTGACAGGGCTAATCAGCCCCAGCATTTT.

The chain employs TRBV28 and TRBJ2-2; 7 bases line up with TRBD1. This CDR3 region has 15 residues. Trimming at V came to 6 bases and at J to 4 bases, leaving 8 bases not matched to a gene. From germline, CDR1 is MDHEN and CDR2 SYDVKM. The CDR3 coding sequence is TGTGCCAGCAGCATACAGGGGTCGGGCACCGGGGAGCTGTTTTTT. Its translation: CASSIQGSGTGELFF.